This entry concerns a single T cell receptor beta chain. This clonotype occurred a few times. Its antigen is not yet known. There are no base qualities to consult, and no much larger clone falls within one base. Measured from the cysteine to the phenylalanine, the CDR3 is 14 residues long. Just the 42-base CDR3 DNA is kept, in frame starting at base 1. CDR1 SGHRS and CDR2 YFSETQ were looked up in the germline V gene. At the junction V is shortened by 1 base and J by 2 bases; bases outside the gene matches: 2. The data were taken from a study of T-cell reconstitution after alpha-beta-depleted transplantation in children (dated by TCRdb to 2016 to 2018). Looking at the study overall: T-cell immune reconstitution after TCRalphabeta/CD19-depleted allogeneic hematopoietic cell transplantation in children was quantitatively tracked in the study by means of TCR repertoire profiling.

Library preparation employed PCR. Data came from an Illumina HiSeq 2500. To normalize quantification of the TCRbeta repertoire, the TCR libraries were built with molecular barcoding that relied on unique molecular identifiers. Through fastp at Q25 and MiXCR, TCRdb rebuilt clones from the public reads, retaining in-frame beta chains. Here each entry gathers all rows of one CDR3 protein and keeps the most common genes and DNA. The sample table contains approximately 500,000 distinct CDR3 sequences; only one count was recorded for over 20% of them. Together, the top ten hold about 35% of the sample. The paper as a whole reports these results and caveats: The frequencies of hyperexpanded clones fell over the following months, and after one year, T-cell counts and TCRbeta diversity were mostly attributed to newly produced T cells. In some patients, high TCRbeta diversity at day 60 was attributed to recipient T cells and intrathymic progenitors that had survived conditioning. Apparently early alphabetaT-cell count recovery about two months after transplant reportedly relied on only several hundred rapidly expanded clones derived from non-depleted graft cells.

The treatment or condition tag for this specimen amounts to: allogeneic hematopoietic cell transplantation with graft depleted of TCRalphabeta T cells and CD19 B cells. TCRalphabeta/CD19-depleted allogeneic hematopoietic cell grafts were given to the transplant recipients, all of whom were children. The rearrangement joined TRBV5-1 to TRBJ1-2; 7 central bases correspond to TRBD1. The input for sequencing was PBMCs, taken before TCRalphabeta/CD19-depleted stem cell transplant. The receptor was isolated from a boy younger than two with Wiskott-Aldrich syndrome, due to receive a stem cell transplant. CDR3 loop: CASSLPTGNYGYTF. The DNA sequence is TGCGCCAGCAGCTTGCCGACAGGGAACTATGGCTACACCTTC.